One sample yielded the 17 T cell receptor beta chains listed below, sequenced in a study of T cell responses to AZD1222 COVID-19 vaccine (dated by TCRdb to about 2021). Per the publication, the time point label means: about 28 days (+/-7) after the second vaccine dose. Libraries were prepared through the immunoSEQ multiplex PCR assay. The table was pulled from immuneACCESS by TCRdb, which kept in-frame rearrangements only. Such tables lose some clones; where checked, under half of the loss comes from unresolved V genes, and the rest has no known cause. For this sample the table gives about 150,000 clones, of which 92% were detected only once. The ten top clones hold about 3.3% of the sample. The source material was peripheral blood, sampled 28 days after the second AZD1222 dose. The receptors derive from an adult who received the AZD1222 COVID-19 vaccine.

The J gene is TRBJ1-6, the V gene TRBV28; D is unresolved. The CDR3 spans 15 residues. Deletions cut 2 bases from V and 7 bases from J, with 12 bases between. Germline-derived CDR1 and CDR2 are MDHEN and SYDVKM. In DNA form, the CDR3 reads TGTGCCAGCAGTTTACTCCCAGCCGACAATTCACCCCTCCACTTT. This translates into CASSLLPADNSPLHF.

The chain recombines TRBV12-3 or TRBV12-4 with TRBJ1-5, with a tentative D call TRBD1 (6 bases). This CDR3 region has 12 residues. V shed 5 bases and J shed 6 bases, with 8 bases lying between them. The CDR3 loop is CASSEDSQPQHF. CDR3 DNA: TGTGCCAGCAGTGAGGACAGTCAGCCCCAGCATTTT.

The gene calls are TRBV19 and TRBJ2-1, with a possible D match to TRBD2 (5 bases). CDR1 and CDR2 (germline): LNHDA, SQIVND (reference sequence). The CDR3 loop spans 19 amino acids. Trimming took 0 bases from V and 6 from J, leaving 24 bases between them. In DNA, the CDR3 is TGTGCCAGTAGTATAGACCCGCCCAGCGGTTCTCTCGGGTCCAATGAGCAGTTCTTC. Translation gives CASSIDPPSGSLGSNEQFF.

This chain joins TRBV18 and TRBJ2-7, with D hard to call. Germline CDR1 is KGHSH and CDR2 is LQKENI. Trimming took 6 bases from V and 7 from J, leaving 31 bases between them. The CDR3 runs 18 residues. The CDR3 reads CASSLSTPGIDLKREQYF. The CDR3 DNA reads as TGTGCCAGCTCCCTATCAACCCCGGGTATTGACCTGAAAAGGGAGCAGTACTTC.

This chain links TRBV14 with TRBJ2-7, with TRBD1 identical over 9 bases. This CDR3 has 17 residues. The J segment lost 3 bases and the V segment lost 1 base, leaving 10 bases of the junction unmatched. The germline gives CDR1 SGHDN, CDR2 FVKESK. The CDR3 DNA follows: TGTGCCAGCAGCCAAGCTCTGACAGGGGGGGGAGGCTACGAGCAGTACTTC. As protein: CASSQALTGGGGYEQYF.

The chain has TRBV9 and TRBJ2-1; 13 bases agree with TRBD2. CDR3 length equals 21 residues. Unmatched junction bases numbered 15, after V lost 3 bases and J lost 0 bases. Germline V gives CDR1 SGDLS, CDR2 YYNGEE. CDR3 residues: CASSARLGGTSGTSSYNEQFF. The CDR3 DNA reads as TGTGCCAGCAGCGCGAGACTGGGAGGGACTAGCGGGACCAGCTCCTACAATGAGCAGTTCTTC. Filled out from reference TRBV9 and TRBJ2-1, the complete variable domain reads DSGVTQTPKHLITATGQRVTLRCSPRSGDLSVYWYQQSLDQGLQFLIQYYNGEERAKGNILERFSAQQFPDLHSELNLSSLELGDSALYFCASSARLGGTSGTSSYNEQFFGPGTRLTVL.

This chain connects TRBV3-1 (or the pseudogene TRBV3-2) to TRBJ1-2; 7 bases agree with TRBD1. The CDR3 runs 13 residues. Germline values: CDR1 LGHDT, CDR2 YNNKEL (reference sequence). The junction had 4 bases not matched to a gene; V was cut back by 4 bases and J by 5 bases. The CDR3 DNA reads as TGTGCCAGCAGCCTTTCAGGGGGGTATGGCTACACCTTC. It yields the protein CASSLSGGYGYTF.

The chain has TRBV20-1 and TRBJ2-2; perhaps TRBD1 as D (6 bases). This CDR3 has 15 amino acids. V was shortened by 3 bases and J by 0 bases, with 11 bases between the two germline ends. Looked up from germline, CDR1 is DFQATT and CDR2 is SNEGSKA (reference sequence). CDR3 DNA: TGCAGTGCTAGTAAGGGGGTCGCGAACACCGGGGAGCTGTTTTTT. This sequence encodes CSASKGVANTGELFF.

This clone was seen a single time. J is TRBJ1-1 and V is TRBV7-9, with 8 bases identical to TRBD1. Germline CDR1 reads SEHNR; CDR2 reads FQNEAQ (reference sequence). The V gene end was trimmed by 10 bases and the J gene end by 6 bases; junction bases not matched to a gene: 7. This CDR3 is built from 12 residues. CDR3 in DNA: TGTGCCATCCGGGGACAGGACGCTGAAGCTTTCTTT. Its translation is CAIRGQDAEAFF. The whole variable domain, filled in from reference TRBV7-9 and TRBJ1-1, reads DTGVSQNPRHKITKRGQNVTFRCDPISEHNRLYWYRQTLGQGPEFLTYFQNEAQLEKSRLLSDRFSAERPKGSFSTLEIQRTEQGDSAMYLCAIRGQDAEAFFGQGTRLTVV.

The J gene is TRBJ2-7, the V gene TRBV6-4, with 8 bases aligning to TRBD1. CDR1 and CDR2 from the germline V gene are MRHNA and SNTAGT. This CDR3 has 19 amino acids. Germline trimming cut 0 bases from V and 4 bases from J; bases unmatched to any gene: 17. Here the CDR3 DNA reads TGTGCCAGCAGTGACTCCACGTCACTACGACAGGGGCCCTCATACGAGCAGTACTTC. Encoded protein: CASSDSTSLRQGPSYEQYF.

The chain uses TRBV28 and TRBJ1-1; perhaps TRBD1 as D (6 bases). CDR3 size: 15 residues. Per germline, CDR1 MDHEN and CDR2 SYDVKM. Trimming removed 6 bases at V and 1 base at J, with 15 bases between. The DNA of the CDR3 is TGTGCCAGCAGCTCAGGACAGTGGACGAACACTGAAGCTTTCTTT. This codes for CASSSGQWTNTEAFF.

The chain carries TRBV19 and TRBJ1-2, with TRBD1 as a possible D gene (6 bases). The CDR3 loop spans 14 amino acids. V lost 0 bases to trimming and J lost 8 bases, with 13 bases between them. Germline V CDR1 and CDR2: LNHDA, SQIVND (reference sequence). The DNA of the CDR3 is TGTGCCAGTAGTATAGACAGGGGATCCCTCGGCTACACCTTC. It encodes CASSIDRGSLGYTF. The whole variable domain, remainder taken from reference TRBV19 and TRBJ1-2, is DGGITQSPKYLFRKEGQNVTLSCEQNLNHDAMYWYRQDPGQGLRLIYYSQIVNDFQKGDIAEGYSVSREKKESFPLTVTSAQKNPTAFYLCASSIDRGSLGYTFGSGTRLTVV.

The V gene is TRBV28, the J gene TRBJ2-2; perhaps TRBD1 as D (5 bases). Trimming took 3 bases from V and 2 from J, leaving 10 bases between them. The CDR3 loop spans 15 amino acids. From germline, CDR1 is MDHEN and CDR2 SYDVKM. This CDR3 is CASSLEGVNTGELFF. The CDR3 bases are TGTGCCAGCAGTTTGGAAGGGGTCAACACCGGGGAGCTGTTTTTT.

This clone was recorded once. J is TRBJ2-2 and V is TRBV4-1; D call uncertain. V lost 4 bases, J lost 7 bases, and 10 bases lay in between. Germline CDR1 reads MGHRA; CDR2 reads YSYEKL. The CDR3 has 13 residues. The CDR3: CASSRVIGGELFF. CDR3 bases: TGCGCCAGCAGCCGTGTTATTGGCGGGGAGCTGTTTTTT.

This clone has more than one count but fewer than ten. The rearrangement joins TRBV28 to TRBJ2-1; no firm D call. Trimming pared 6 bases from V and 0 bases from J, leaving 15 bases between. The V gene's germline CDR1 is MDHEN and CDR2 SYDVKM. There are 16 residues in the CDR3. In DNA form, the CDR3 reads TGTGCCAGCAGCCCCTCCTGGTCTAGCTCCTACAATGAGCAGTTCTTC. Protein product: CASSPSWSSSYNEQFF.

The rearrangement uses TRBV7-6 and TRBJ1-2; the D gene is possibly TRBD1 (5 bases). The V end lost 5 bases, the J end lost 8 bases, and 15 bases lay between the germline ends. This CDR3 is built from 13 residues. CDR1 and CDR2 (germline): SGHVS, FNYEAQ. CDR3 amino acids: CASSQAGLGGYTF. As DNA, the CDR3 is TGTGCCAGCAGCCAGGCGGGACTAGGCGGCTACACCTTC.

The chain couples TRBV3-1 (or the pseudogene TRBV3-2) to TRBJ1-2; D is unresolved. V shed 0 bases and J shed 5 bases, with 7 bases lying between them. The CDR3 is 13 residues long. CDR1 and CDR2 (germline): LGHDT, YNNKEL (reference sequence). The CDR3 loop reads CASSQDYVYGYTF. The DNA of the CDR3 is TGTGCCAGCAGCCAAGATTACGTGTATGGCTACACCTTC.